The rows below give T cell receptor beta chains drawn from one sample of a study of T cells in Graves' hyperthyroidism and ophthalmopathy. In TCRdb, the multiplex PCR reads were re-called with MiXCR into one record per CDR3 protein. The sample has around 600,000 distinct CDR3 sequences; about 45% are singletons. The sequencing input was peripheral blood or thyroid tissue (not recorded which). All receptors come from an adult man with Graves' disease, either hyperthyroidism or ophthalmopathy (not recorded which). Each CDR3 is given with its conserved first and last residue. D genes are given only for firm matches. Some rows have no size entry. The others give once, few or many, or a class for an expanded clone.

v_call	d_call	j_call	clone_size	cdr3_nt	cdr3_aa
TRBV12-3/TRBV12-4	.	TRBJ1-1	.	TGTGCCAGCAGGGGGTCGGGTGGGGTCACTGAAGCTTTCTTT	CASRGSGGVTEAFF
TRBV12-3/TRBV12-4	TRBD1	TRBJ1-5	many	TGTGCCAGCAGCCCAGAGGGACAGGGGGCTCGGTGGCCCCAGCATTTT	CASSPEGQGARWPQHF
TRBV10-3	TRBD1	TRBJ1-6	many	TGTGCCAGCTGTGCGGACAGGAGTTCACCCCTCCACTTT	CASCADRSSPLHF
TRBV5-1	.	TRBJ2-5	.	TGTGCCAGCAGCTTCTCGCAGCCCCAAGAGACCCAGTACTTC	CASSFSQPQETQYF
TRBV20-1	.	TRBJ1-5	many	TGCAGTCCTTCCGTCCGGCCATCCAATCAGCCCCAGCATTTT	CSPSVRPSNQPQHF
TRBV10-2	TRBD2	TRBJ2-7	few	TGCGCCAGCAGTGGACTAGCGGGAGTCCGGGACGAGCAGTACTTC	CASSGLAGVRDEQYF
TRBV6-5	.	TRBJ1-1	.	TGTGCCAGCAGTGGACACGTGAACACTGAAGCTTTCTTT	CASSGHVNTEAFF
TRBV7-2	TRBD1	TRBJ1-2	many	TGTGCCAGCAGCTCACCAACGGGACAGGGCTTTGGCTACACCTTC	CASSSPTGQGFGYTF
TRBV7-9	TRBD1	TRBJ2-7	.	TGTGCCAGCAGCCAAGATAGATCCGGGACAGGGTCCACCGAGCAGTACTTC	CASSQDRSGTGSTEQYF
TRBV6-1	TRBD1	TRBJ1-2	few	TGTGCCAGCAGCCAGTACCCCGACAGGGTAGACTATGGCTACACCTTC	CASSQYPDRVDYGYTF
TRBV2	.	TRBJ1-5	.	TGTGCCAGCAGTGCTACGTACAGCAATCAGCCCCAGCATTTT	CASSATYSNQPQHF
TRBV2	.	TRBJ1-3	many	TGTGCCAGCAGTGACTCGCAGCTCTCTGGAAACACCATATATTTT	CASSDSQLSGNTIYF
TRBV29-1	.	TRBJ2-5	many	TGCAGCGTTGGGGCTCCAGAGACCCAGTACTTC	CSVGAPETQYF
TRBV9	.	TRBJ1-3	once	TGTGCCAGCAGCGCAGCAGTATCTGGAAACACCATATATTTT	CASSAAVSGNTIYF
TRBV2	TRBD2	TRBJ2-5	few	TGTGCCAGCAGTGAAGGGCGGCGGGGGGTAGAGACCCAGTACTTC	CASSEGRRGVETQYF
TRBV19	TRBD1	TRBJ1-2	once	TGTGCCAGTAGTAGTGGACAGGGGCGCAGCTACACCTTC	CASSSGQGRSYTF
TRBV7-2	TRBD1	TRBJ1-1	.	TGTGCCAACAGCTTAGCGGGACAGGTTCACCGGACCGCTTTCTTT	CANSLAGQVHRTAFF
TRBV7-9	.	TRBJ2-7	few	TGTGCCAGCAGCCCAGAGGCAGGGGGGAGAGGCTACGAGCAGTACTTC	CASSPEAGGRGYEQYF
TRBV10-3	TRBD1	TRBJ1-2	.	TGTGCCATCAGTGACGGGACAGGGGAAAGCTATGGCTACACCTTC	CAISDGTGESYGYTF
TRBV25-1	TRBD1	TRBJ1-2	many	TGTGCCAGCAGTGAATTAGAGGGGACAGGGGGCAACTATGGCTACACCTTC	CASSELEGTGGNYGYTF
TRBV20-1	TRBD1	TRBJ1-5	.	TGCAGTGCTTCCGAAACCGGGACAGGGAGGGGCAATCAGCCCCAGCATTTT	CSASETGTGRGNQPQHF
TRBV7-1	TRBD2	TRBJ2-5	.	TGTGCCAGCAGCTCTACCCCCCGACTAGCGGAAGAGACCCAGTACTTC	CASSSTPRLAEETQYF
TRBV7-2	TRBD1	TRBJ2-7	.	TGTGCCAGCAGCTTCCGCGGGACAGGGATTTACGAGCAGTACTTC	CASSFRGTGIYEQYF
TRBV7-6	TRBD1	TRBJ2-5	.	TGTGCCAGCAGCTACGGGACAGTCCAAGAGACCCAGTACTTC	CASSYGTVQETQYF
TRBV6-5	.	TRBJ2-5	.	TGTGCCAGCGGCACGACGGATCAAGAGACCCAGTACTTC	CASGTTDQETQYF
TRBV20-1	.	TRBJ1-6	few	TGCAGTGCTAGAGTCCCGGGGGGCAATTCACCCCTCCACTTT	CSARVPGGNSPLHF
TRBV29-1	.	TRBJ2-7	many	TGCAGCGTTCGAGAGGGGGGCGCGCTCCACGAGCAGTACTTC	CSVREGGALHEQYF
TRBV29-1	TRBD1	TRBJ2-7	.	TGCAGCGTTGGCAGGGGGTTGATGAATGAGCAGTACTTC	CSVGRGLMNEQYF
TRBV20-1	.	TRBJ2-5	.	TGCAGTGCTAGAGATCTGAGTAGCGGCCAGAAGACCCAGTACTTC	CSARDLSSGQKTQYF
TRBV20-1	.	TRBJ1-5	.	TGCAGTGCCGCCGACGGGAATCAGCCCCAGCATTTT	CSAADGNQPQHF
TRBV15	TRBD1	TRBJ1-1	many	TGTGCCACCAGCCGGGACAGGGTGGACGGGGAAGCTTTCTTT	CATSRDRVDGEAFF
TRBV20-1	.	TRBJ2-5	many	TGCAGTGCTAGAGATGGGGGGTCTGGGGAGACCCAGTACTTC	CSARDGGSGETQYF
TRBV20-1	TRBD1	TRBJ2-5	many	TGCAGTGCTGGGCGGACAGGGGACGTAGAGACCCAGTACTTC	CSAGRTGDVETQYF
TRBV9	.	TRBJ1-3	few	TGTGCCAGCAGCCCGCGTGAGAGTCGGGGGTTTGGAAACACCATATATTTT	CASSPRESRGFGNTIYF
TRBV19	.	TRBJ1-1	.	TGTGCCAGCATGGGGGTTCAGAACACTGAAGCTTTCTTT	CASMGVQNTEAFF
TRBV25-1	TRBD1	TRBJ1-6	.	TGTGCCAGCAGTGAGTCGACAGGGGATTCACCCCTCCACTTT	CASSESTGDSPLHF
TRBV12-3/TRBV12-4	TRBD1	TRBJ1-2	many	TGTGCCAGCACCCTCGGACAGGCCGGCTACACCTTC	CASTLGQAGYTF
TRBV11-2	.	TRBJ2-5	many	TGTGCCAGCAACCGAGGCCCAAGGCAAGAGACCCAGTACTTC	CASNRGPRQETQYF
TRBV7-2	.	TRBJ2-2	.	TGTGCCAGCAGCCGGTTCAGGGGTTTGAACACCGGGGAGCTGTTTTTT	CASSRFRGLNTGELFF
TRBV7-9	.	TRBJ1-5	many	TGTGCCAGCAGCTTGGAGGGTATGAGCAATCAGCCCCAGCATTTT	CASSLEGMSNQPQHF
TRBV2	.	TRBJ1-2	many	TGTGCCAGCAGTCATCAGACGGACGTGTATGGCTACACCTTC	CASSHQTDVYGYTF
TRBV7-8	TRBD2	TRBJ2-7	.	TGTGCCAGCAGGTCCAGCGGGGGACCAATCTACGAGCAGTACTTC	CASRSSGGPIYEQYF
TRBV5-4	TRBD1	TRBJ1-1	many	TGTGCCAGCAGCTTTAGGGGGCTTGCAGCTTTCTTT	CASSFRGLAAFF